The clone carrying this TCR beta chain has more than one count but fewer than ten. TCRdb reprocessed the 5' RACE reads via MiXCR and lists one record per CDR3 protein. The sample shows tens of thousands of distinct CDR3 sequences, about 5.8% of them seen only once. The time point: sample taken at primary tumor resection. Unsorted samples of tumor, nontumor lung or frozen PBMC had their whole RNA sequenced. Losses at the gene ends were 5 bases for V and 5 bases for J; bases not matched to a gene: 7. The CDR3 loop spans 14 amino acids. CDR1 and CDR2 from the germline V gene are SEHNR and FQNEAQ (reference sequence). This entry is derived from a study of spatial heterogeneity in lung cancer.

Sample: PBMCs, taken at surgery. The clonotype comes from a male donor with early-stage non-small cell lung cancer. The V and J genes are TRBV7-9 and TRBJ1-1, with 8 bases fitting TRBD1. For the CDR3, the DNA is TGTGCCAGCAGCCCCGCAGGGGGCGGGACTGAAGCTTTCTTT. Protein: CASSPAGGGTEAFF. The full variable domain, its missing parts supplied by reference TRBV7-9 and TRBJ1-1, is DTGVSQNPRHKITKRGQNVTFRCDPISEHNRLYWYRQTLGQGPEFLTYFQNEAQLEKSRLLSDRFSAERPKGSFSTLEIQRTEQGDSAMYLCASSPAGGGTEAFFGQGTRLTVV.